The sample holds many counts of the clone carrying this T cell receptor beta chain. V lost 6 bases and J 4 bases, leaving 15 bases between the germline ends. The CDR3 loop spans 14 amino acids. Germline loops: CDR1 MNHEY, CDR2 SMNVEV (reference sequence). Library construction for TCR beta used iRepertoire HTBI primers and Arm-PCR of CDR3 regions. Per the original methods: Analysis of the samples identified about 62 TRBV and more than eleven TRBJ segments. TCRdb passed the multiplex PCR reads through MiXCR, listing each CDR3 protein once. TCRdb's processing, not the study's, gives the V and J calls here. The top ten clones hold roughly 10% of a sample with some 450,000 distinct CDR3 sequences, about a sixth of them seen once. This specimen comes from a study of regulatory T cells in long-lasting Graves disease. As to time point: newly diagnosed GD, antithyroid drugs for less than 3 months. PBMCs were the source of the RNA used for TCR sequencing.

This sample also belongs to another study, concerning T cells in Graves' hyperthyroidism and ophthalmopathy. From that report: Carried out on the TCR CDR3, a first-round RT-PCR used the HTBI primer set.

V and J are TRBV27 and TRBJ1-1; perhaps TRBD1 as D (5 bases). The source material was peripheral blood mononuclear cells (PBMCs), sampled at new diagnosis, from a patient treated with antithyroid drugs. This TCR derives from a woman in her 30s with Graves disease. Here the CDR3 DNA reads TGTGCCAGCAGGTGGGACCCCCGGGGCACTGAAGCTTTCTTT. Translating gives CASRWDPRGTEAFF.